This TCR beta chain appears in the sequencing data of a study of vaccination effects on CD4 cells after COVID-19. Study background: Post-vaccine specimens were collected at a median of 72 days following the second dose.

General study points: Researchers reported few convalescent patients and no early post-infection timepoints in the study.

The ends lost 10 bases at V and 0 bases at J; junction bases unmatched: 7. The CDR3 runs to 16 residues. Germline loops: CDR1 KGHDR, CDR2 SFDVKD. Measured with immunoSEQ multiplex PCR; TCRdb has only the in-frame clones, and not every one. The sample has 40,000 or so clones, 72% seen once. Cultured cells yielded isolated CD4+ T cells after around 10 days. The vaccine given was either BNT162b2 or mRNA-1273, in two doses. Of note for this clone: Antigen: not known.

The chain carries TRBV24-1 and TRBJ2-1, with TRBD1 identical over 11 bases. Sequenced material: CD4+ T cells from PBMCs cultured without peptide, taken after COVID-19 vaccination. The origin of this receptor is a human donor who received a COVID-19 vaccine. The CDR3 region has the DNA TGTGCCACTTTCCCCGGGACAGGGGGCTCCTACAATGAGCAGTTCTTC. Residues: CATFPGTGGSYNEQFF.